A single sample is the source of the 4 T cell receptor beta chains below, sequenced in a study of cytomegalovirus exposure and HLA in healthy donors. Use of 60 Vbeta and 13 Jbeta primers characterized the PCR. Sequencing used immunoSEQ multiplex PCR; TCRdb keeps in-frame clones, though not all of them. The sample lists fewer than 130,000 clones; approximately 82% were seen once. Sequences were obtained from PBMCs. The receptor set was obtained from a man in his thirties or forties in good health and CMV-seropositive.

The CDR3: CASSIAAYSGNTIYF. In DNA form, the CDR3 reads TGTGCCAGCAGTATCGCGGCCTACTCTGGAAACACCATATATTTT. The chain is built from TRBV27 and TRBJ1-3; D remains ambiguous. The CDR3 covers 15 residues. Germline loops: CDR1 MNHEY, CDR2 SMNVEV (reference sequence). The V and J ends lost 5 bases and 0 bases respectively, with 11 bases between them.

The V call is TRBV4-1, the J call TRBJ2-5, with TRBD2 matching 9 bases. Germline-derived CDR1 and CDR2 are MGHRA and YSYEKL. CDR3 length: 18 residues. With V trimmed by 1 base and J by 5 bases, 14 bases remained unmatched. CDR3 DNA: TGCGCCAGCAGCCAAGGGGCCCTTGCGGGGGGGCCCGGGGAGACCCAGTACTTC. This translates into CASSQGALAGGPGETQYF.

This chain connects TRBV30 to TRBJ2-1; D unclear. V gave up 1 base and J gave up 0 bases, with 4 bases separating them. The germline V gene has CDR1 GTSNPN and CDR2 SVGIG (reference sequence). The CDR3 runs 13 residues. The CDR3 sequence is CAWSATSYNEQFF. In DNA form, the CDR3 reads TGTGCCTGGAGTGCTACCTCCTACAATGAGCAGTTCTTC.

CDR3 amino acids: CASSSAGGGDIYGYTF. The CDR3 region has the DNA TGTGCCAGCAGTTCCGCGGGGGGGGGCGACATCTATGGCTACACCTTC. The rearrangement uses TRBV27 and TRBJ1-2, with D perhaps TRBD1 (6 bases). The V gene lost 4 bases and the J gene lost 4 bases, with 19 bases spanning the gap. The V gene's germline CDR1 is MNHEY and CDR2 SMNVEV (reference sequence). This CDR3 is 16 amino acids long.